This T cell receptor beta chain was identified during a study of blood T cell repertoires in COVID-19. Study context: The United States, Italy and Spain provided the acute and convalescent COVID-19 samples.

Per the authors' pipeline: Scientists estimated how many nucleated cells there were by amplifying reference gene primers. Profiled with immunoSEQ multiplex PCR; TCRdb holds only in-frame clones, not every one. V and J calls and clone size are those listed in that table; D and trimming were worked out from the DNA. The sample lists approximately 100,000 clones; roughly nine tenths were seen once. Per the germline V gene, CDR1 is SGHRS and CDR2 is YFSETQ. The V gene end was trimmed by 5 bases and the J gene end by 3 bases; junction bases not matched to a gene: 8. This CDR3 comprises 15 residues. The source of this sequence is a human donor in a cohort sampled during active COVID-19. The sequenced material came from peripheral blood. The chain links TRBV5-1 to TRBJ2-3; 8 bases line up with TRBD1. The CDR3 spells CASRPGGDMTDTQYF. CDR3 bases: TGCGCCAGCAGACCAGGGGGCGATATGACAGATACGCAGTATTTT.